These 7 T cell receptor beta chains were sequenced from one sample in a study of T cell repertoires in aging, cancer and after chemotherapy. The template was genomic DNA from peripheral blood, not RNA. A mixed TRB-A/B primer pool amplified rearranged TRB by multiplex touch-down PCR. In TCRdb, the multiplex PCR reads were re-called with MiXCR into one record per CDR3 protein. This table holds some 9,000 distinct CDR3 sequences, about 40% found once. The sample was blood. The receptors derive from a human donor with a solid tumor.

The chain combines TRBV12-3 or TRBV12-4 with TRBJ1-2, with 8 nucleotides matching TRBD1. V shed 6 bases and J 7 bases; nucleotides not matched to a gene: 4. CDR3 length equals 12 residues. This CDR3 is CASRIQGGGYTF. The CDR3 nucleotides read TGTGCCAGCAGGATACAGGGGGGTGGCTACACCTTC.

The chain joins TRBV11-3 to TRBJ2-5; the D gene is possibly TRBD1 (6 bases). This CDR3 spans 12 amino acids. The V gene lost 4 bases and the J gene lost 5 bases, with 8 bases spanning the gap. CDR1 is SGHNT and CDR2 is YENEEA in the germline V gene. In DNA, the CDR3 is TGTGCCAGCAGCTCCCAGGGGGAGACCCAGTACTTC. Residues: CASSSQGETQYF.

This clonotype was detected a few times. V usage is TRBV6-6 and J usage is TRBJ1-2; D is possibly TRBD1 (5 bases). Deletions cut 3 bases from V and 3 bases from J, with 11 bases between. The CDR3 totals 14 residues. Germline V gene data show CDR1 as MNHNY and CDR2 as SVGAGI (reference sequence). The chain's CDR3 is CASSYVPQDYGYTF. The CDR3 nucleotides read TGTGCCAGCAGTTATGTGCCACAGGACTATGGCTACACCTTC.

The V and J genes are TRBV6-5 and TRBJ1-2; 10 nucleotides match TRBD1. Trimming cost V 6 bases and J 4 bases; bases outside gene matches: 8. Germline V gene lookup returns CDR1 MNHEY and CDR2 SVGAGI. The CDR3 sequence is 15 residues long. The CDR3 nucleotides read TGTGCCAGCAGCTCCGGGACAGGGGCGTCCTATGGCTACACCTTC. It is translated as CASSSGTGASYGYTF.

This sequence joins TRBV11-3 and TRBJ2-2, with 8 bases identical to TRBD2. This CDR3 region has 15 residues. CDR1 is SGHNT and CDR2 is YENEEA in the germline V gene. The junction had 4 bases not matched to a gene; V was cut back by 5 bases and J by 2 bases. CDR3 in amino acids: CASSQLAVNTGELFF. DNA for the CDR3: TGTGCCAGCAGCCAACTAGCGGTTAACACCGGGGAGCTGTTTTTT.

J is TRBJ2-7 and V is TRBV27, with D uncertain. CDR1 is MNHEY and CDR2 is SMNVEV in the germline V gene (reference sequence). The CDR3 has 16 residues. Between the trimmed V and J ends, which lost 0 bases and 0 bases, there was a span of 12 bases. The CDR3 here is CASSLSNGRASYEQYF. In DNA form, the CDR3 reads TGTGCCAGCAGTTTATCGAACGGACGCGCCTCCTACGAGCAGTACTTC.

This clonotype is medium-sized (0.01 to 0.1%) by share. In nucleotides, the CDR3 is TGTGCCAGCAGCTTAGACCCAGCGACCTCCTACGAGCAGTACTTC. It yields the protein CASSLDPATSYEQYF. This chain joins TRBV11-3 and TRBJ2-7; D ambiguous. The CDR3 has 15 residues. V was shortened by 0 bases and J by 0 bases, with 9 bases between the two germline ends. Germline CDR1 and CDR2: SGHNT and YENEEA. The variable domain in full, with the rest retrieved from reference TRBV11-3 and TRBJ2-7, is EAGVVQSPRYKIIEKKQPVAFWCNPISGHNTLYWYLQNLGQGPELLIRYENEEAVDDSQLPKDRFSAERLKGVDSTLKIQPAELGDSAVYLCASSLDPATSYEQYFGPGTRLTVT.